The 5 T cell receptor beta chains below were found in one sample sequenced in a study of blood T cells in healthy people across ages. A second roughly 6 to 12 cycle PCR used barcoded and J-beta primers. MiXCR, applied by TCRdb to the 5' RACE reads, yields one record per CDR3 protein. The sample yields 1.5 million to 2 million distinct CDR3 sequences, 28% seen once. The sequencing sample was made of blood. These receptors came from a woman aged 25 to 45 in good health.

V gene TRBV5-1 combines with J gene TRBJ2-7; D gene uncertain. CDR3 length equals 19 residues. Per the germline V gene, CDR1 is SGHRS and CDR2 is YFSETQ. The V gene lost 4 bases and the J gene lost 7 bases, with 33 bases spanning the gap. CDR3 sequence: CASSVGDPSYSGGPREQYF. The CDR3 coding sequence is TGCGCCAGCAGCGTAGGAGACCCGTCGTACTCGGGTGGCCCACGGGAGCAGTACTTC.

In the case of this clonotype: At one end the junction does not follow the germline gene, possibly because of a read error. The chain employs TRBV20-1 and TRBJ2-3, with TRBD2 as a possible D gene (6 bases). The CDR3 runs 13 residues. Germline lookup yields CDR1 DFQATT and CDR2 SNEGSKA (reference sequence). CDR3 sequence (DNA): TGCAGCTTCCGGGAGACCTCAACAGATACGCCGTATTTT. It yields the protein CSFRETSTDTPYF.

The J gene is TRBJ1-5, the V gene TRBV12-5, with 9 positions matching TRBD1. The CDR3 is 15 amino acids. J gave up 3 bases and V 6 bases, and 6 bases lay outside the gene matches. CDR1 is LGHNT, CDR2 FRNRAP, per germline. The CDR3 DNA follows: TGTGCTAGTGGGGCCGGGACAGGGATCAATCAGCCCCAGCATTTT. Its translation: CASGAGTGINQPQHF.

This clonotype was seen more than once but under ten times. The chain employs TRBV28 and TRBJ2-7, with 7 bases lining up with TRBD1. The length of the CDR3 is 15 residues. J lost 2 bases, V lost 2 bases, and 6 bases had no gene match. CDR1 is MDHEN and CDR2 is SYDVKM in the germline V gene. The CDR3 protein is CASSLEGAQAYEQYF. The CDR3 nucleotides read TGTGCCAGCAGTTTAGAGGGGGCGCAGGCCTACGAGCAGTACTTC.

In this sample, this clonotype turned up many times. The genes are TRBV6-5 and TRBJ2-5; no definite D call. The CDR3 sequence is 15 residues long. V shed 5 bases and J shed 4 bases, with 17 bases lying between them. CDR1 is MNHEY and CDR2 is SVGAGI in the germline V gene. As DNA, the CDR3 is TGTGCCAGCAGTCCTGGCGTAATCGTAAGAGAGACCCAGTACTTC. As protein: CASSPGVIVRETQYF.